This T cell receptor (beta chain) was retrieved from a study of cytomegalovirus exposure and HLA in healthy donors. Germline V gene sequence: CDR1 MNHEY, CDR2 SVGAGI. Trimming stripped 5 bases from V and 6 bases from J, with 11 bases between. The CDR3 runs to 12 residues. The study ran its PCR with 60 Vbeta and 13 Jbeta primers. TCRdb's table, derived via immunoSEQ multiplex PCR, lists solely in-frame clones and lacks some. The repertoire holds approximately 160,000 clones, with around 76% as singletons. Regarding the study as a whole: Many donors shared some public TCRs, even though most TCR sequences were rare.

In nominal health when sampled, donors likely had unrecorded immune exposures nonetheless. Of note for this clone: The target antigen is unknown.

The sequencing input was PBMCs. This clonotype originated in a woman in her forties in good health and CMV-seronegative. J is TRBJ2-7 and V is TRBV6-5; no reliable D call. The CDR3: CASSQARGEQYF. CDR3 coding DNA: TGTGCCAGCAGTCAAGCCCGTGGCGAGCAGTACTTC.